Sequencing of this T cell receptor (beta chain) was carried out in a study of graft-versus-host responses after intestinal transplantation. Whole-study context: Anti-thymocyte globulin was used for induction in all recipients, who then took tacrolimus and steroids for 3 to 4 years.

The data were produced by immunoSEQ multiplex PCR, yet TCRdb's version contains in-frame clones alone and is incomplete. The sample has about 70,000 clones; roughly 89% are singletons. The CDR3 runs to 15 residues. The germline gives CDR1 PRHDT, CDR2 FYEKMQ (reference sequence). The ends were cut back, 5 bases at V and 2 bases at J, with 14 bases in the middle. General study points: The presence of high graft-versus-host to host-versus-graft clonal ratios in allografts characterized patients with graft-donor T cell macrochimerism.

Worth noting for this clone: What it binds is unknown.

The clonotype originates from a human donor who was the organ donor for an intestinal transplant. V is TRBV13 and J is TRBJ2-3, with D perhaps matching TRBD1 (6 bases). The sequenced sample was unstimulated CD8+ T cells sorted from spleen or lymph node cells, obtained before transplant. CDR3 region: CASSQRQDITDTQYF. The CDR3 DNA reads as TGTGCCAGCAGCCAGAGACAGGATATCACAGATACGCAGTATTTT.